Below, 32 T cell receptor beta chains from the same sample are listed, as sequenced in a study of T cells after yellow fever vaccination. Using its own MiXCR run on the 5' RACE reads, TCRdb lists one record per CDR3 protein. The sample carries just under 600,000 distinct CDR3 sequences, about 13% recorded once. The material was PBMCs, obtained on the day of the yellow fever booster vaccination. These receptors were collected from a young man who received the YFV17D yellow fever vaccine.

The chain carries TRBV5-1 and TRBJ2-5; D remains unclear. The CDR3 has 14 residues. Looked up from germline, CDR1 is SGHRS and CDR2 is YFSETQ. The ends were cut back, 0 bases at V and 5 bases at J, with 11 bases in the middle. This CDR3 is CASSLGSPRETQYF. The CDR3 DNA reads TGCGCCAGCAGCTTGGGGTCACCTCGGGAGACCCAGTACTTC.

The chain carries TRBV28 and TRBJ2-1; possible D gene TRBD2, 5 bases. Trimming shortened V by 4 bases and J by 4 bases, and 14 bases separated the two germline ends. The CDR3 has 15 amino acids. Germline lookup yields CDR1 MDHEN and CDR2 SYDVKM. DNA of the CDR3: TGTGCCAGCAGTTCGGGTGGAGGTCCTTACAATGAGCAGTTCTTC. It specifies CASSSGGGPYNEQFF.

This clonotype was counted at least ten times. The CDR3 nucleotides read TGTGCCAGCGGGGAGACAGGGTACACCGGGGAGCTGTTTTTT. Amino acids: CASGETGYTGELFF. This rearrangement joins TRBV12-3 or TRBV12-4 to TRBJ2-2; the match to TRBD1 covers 7 bases. The junction had 6 bases not matched to a gene; V was cut back by 8 bases and J by 3 bases. The CDR3 has 14 amino acids.

Worth noting for this clonotype: A single base separates this from a much larger clone, so it may be a read error. The rearrangement uses TRBV5-4 and TRBJ1-5; D remains ambiguous. Trimming took 2 bases from V and 6 from J, leaving 9 bases between them. The CDR3 totals 13 residues. Looked up from germline, CDR1 is SGHNT and CDR2 is YYREEE (reference sequence). The CDR3 sequence is CASSFGEGQPQHF. In DNA, the CDR3 is TGTGCCAGCAGCTTCGGGGAGGGTCAGCCCCAGCATTTT. Drawing the rest from reference TRBV5-4 and TRBJ1-5, the complete variable domain is ETGVTQSPTHLIKTRGQQVTLRCSSQSGHNTVSWYQQALGQGPQFIFQYYREEENGRGNFPPRFSGLQFPNYSSELNVNALELDDSALYLCASSFGEGQPQHFGDGTRLSIL.

This clonotype was recorded a few times. The V call is TRBV19, the J call TRBJ1-1; possibly TRBD1 for D (5 bases). CDR1 LNHDA and CDR2 SQIVND come from the germline V gene (reference sequence). V gave up 5 bases and J gave up 1 base, with 11 bases separating them. The CDR3 loop spans 14 amino acids. The CDR3 here is CASSENRQNTEAFF. The CDR3 DNA is TGTGCCAGTAGTGAGAACAGGCAGAACACTGAAGCTTTCTTT.

The chain employs TRBV7-9 and TRBJ1-2; D is possibly TRBD1 (6 bases). Germline CDR1 is SEHNR and CDR2 is FQNEAQ (reference sequence). The CDR3 covers 13 residues. V dropped 4 bases and J dropped 4 bases, with 10 bases sitting between them. Here the CDR3 reads CASSWGTSYGYTF. CDR3 sequence (DNA): TGTGCCAGCAGCTGGGGGACAAGCTATGGCTACACCTTC.

This clonotype was seen only a few times. V usage is TRBV6-5 and J usage is TRBJ2-3; perhaps TRBD1 as D (5 bases). The CDR3 extends over 16 amino acids. The ends were cut back, 2 bases at V and 1 base at J, with 13 bases in the middle. Germline assignment: CDR1 MNHEY and CDR2 SVGAGI. CDR3 sequence: CASSYTQGRGTDTQYF. CDR3 DNA: TGTGCCAGCAGTTACACGCAGGGTCGCGGCACAGATACGCAGTATTTT.

This clonotype was recorded a few times. The V and J genes are TRBV5-6 and TRBJ2-2; 8 bases agree with TRBD1. Germline CDR1 reads SGHDT; CDR2 reads YYEEEE. The J segment lost 2 bases and the V segment lost 2 bases, leaving 8 bases of the junction unmatched. CDR3 length: 17 amino acids. The CDR3 DNA is TGTGCCAGCAGCTTCCAAATGGGACAGGTTAACACCGGGGAGCTGTTTTTT. Its protein product is CASSFQMGQVNTGELFF.

In DNA, the CDR3 is TGTGCCAGCAGTGGAGGGACAGGGAGAATCAATGAGCAGTTCTTC. This gives the protein CASSGGTGRINEQFF. The chain recombines TRBV2 with TRBJ2-1, with 9 bases fitting TRBD1. CDR1 is SNHLY, CDR2 FYNNEI, per germline. The CDR3 loop spans 15 amino acids. With V trimmed by 4 bases and J by 6 bases, 7 bases remained unmatched.

This clonotype was counted a few times. The chain has TRBV10-2 and TRBJ1-5; tentatively, D is TRBD1 (5 bases). Germline assignment: CDR1 WSHSY and CDR2 SAAADI. Trimming left V 6 bases short and J 5 bases short, with 17 bases between. CDR3 length equals 15 residues. For the CDR3, the DNA is TGCGCCAGCAGGCCGACCGACAGCCGCTATCAGCCCCAGCATTTT. This encodes CASRPTDSRYQPQHF.

V and J are TRBV5-6 and TRBJ2-7, with 9 bases identical to TRBD1. V gave up 5 bases and J gave up 6 bases; unmatched junction bases: 12. This CDR3 comprises 15 residues. Germline V gives CDR1 SGHDT, CDR2 YYEEEE. CDR3 bases: TGTGCCAGCAGTTCGCCTTCCGGGACAGGGCGCGAGCAGTACTTC. Its translation is CASSSPSGTGREQYF.

This clonotype turned up a few times. The genes are TRBV3-1 and TRBJ1-2, with 8 bases matching TRBD1. The V gene's germline CDR1 is LGHDT and CDR2 YNNKEL (reference sequence). The junction had 7 bases not matched to a gene; V was cut back by 2 bases and J by 8 bases. The CDR3 is 14 amino acids. The CDR3 here is CASSQWNHRGGYTF. CDR3 bases: TGTGCCAGCAGCCAATGGAACCACAGGGGGGGCTACACCTTC.

The CDR3 region has the DNA TGTGCCAGCAGTCCTGTTGGGGAGGGGGAGTACAGTCAGCCCCAGCATTTT. Protein: CASSPVGEGEYSQPQHF. V usage is TRBV6-1 and J usage is TRBJ1-5, with a weak D call TRBD1 (6 bases). This CDR3 has 17 amino acids. The V and J ends lost 5 bases and 6 bases respectively, with 23 bases between them. The germline V gene has CDR1 MNHNS and CDR2 SASEGT.

This clonotype has just a few counts. The chain recombines TRBV7-2 with TRBJ1-1, with 7 bases matching TRBD1. Germline V gene data show CDR1 as SGHTA and CDR2 as FQGNSA. The V segment lost 4 bases and the J segment 7 bases; nucleotides outside the gene matches: 12. CDR3 length: 15 residues. CDR3 sequence (DNA): TGTGCCAGCAGCTCCATACCCCGGGACAGCCATGAAGCTTTCTTT. Translated, it gives CASSSIPRDSHEAFF.

The chain is built from TRBV28 and TRBJ2-1, with D unclear. This CDR3 spans 12 amino acids. CDR1 MDHEN and CDR2 SYDVKM come from the germline V gene. V lost 9 bases and J 9 bases, leaving 15 bases between the germline ends. The CDR3 coding sequence is TGTGCCAGTTGTCTTGTGGCTGTTGAGCAGTTCTTC. It codes for CASCLVAVEQFF.

There are many counts of this clonotype. This chain uses TRBV4-3 with TRBJ2-7, with 13 bases identical to TRBD2. V lost 2 bases and J lost 4; bases outside the gene matches: 2. Germline loops: CDR1 LGHNA, CDR2 YSLEER. The CDR3 is made up of 15 amino acids. The DNA of the CDR3 is TGCGCCAGCAGCCAACGGACTAGCGGGAGTTACGAGCAGTACTTC. It yields the protein CASSQRTSGSYEQYF.

This clonotype was seen more than once but under ten times. The J gene is TRBJ1-1, the V gene TRBV6-2 or TRBV6-3; TRBD1 agrees at 7 bases. J gave up 4 bases and V 4 bases, and 6 bases lay outside the gene matches. This CDR3 has 14 amino acids. Germline V gene sequence: CDR1 MNHEY, CDR2 SVGEGT. CDR3 bases: TGTGCCAGCAGTTCGGACAGGAGTAGCACTGAAGCTTTCTTT. This sequence encodes CASSSDRSSTEAFF.

There are many counts of this clonotype. The chain's CDR3 is CASTAWGRAQDTQYF. For the CDR3, the DNA is TGTGCCAGCACCGCTTGGGGCAGGGCGCAGGATACGCAGTATTTT. The rearrangement joins TRBV5-5 to TRBJ2-3; maybe TRBD1 (5 bases). The CDR3 loop spans 15 amino acids. V was cut by 6 bases and J by 6 bases, with 20 bases left in between. CDR1 is SGHKS, CDR2 YYEKEE, per germline (reference sequence).

The table lists this clonotype with a few counts. The chain links TRBV5-1 to TRBJ2-6, with TRBD1 matching 7 bases. The CDR3 sequence is 20 residues long. Trimming at V came to 0 bases and at J to 0 bases, leaving 12 bases not matched to a gene. Per the germline V gene, CDR1 is SGHRS and CDR2 is YFSETQ. The CDR3 loop reads CASSLARTGDPHSGANVLTF. In DNA, the CDR3 is TGCGCCAGCAGCTTGGCCCGAACAGGGGATCCCCACTCTGGGGCCAACGTCCTGACTTTC.

V and J are TRBV4-2 and TRBJ2-7; perhaps TRBD2 as D (5 bases). The CDR3 is made up of 12 amino acids. CDR1 is LGHNA and CDR2 is YNFKEQ in the germline V gene. The DNA of the CDR3 is TGTCCCATGAGGGCGGCCGCCTACGAGCAGTACTTC. It yields the protein CPMRAAAYEQYF.

CDR3 sequence (DNA): TGCAGTGCGGCCGGGACTTTCAATCAGCCCCAGCATTTT. This encodes CSAAGTFNQPQHF. V and J are TRBV20-1 and TRBJ1-5; a weak D match, TRBD1 (5 bases). Trimming took 6 bases from V and 3 from J, leaving 12 bases between them. Germline loops: CDR1 DFQATT, CDR2 SNEGSKA (reference sequence). The CDR3 sequence is 13 residues long.

The chain joins TRBV20-1 to TRBJ1-6; D may be TRBD1 (6 bases). The CDR3 is 16 amino acids. Germline-derived CDR1 and CDR2 are DFQATT and SNEGSKA (reference sequence). Trimming took 0 bases from V and 10 from J, leaving 19 bases between them. The CDR3 nucleotides are TGCAGTGCTAGAGATCGTGTTGGGGCAGGGGTGTCACCCCTCCACTTT. Its protein product is CSARDRVGAGVSPLHF.

The gene calls are TRBV12-5 and TRBJ2-7; D is unclear. Germline V CDR1 and CDR2: LGHNT, FRNRAP. Trimming took 6 bases from V and 3 from J, leaving 6 bases between them. The CDR3 has 11 residues. As DNA, the CDR3 is TGTGCTAGTGGCTCGCTCTACGAGCAGTACTTC. It translates to CASGSLYEQYF.

This clonotype turned up a few times. In DNA, the CDR3 is TGTGCCAGTACTAGCGGGAAAGGGATTTCGAATGAGCAGTTCTTC. Encoded protein: CASTSGKGISNEQFF. The V and J genes are TRBV7-2 and TRBJ2-1; 10 nucleotides agree with TRBD2. Germline lookup yields CDR1 SGHTA and CDR2 FQGNSA. V lost 9 bases, J lost 7 bases, and 12 bases stayed unmatched. CDR3 length: 15 residues.

The rearrangement uses TRBV30 and TRBJ1-1, with D tentatively TRBD1 (6 bases). Germline lookup yields CDR1 GTSNPN and CDR2 SVGIG (reference sequence). CDR3 length: 14 residues. The germline V and J ends were trimmed by 4 bases and 3 bases, with 15 bases remaining between them. The CDR3 DNA is TGTGCCTGGACCCCTACAGGGCTGGACACTGAAGCTTTCTTT. Amino acids: CAWTPTGLDTEAFF.

The chain recombines TRBV7-9 with TRBJ2-5, with TRBD1 matching over 8 bases. After removal of 5 bases from V and 5 bases from J, the junction contained 10 bases not matched to a gene. The CDR3 length is 15 residues. Germline CDR1 is SEHNR and CDR2 is FQNEAQ (reference sequence). Here the CDR3 reads CASSPGQGGFETQYF. In DNA form, the CDR3 reads TGTGCCAGCAGCCCCGGACAGGGAGGCTTTGAGACCCAGTACTTC.

The table lists this clonotype with a few counts. The gene calls are TRBV18 and TRBJ2-7; the D is unclear. V dropped 1 base and J dropped 5 bases, with 12 bases sitting between them. The CDR3 runs 14 residues. The V gene's germline CDR1 is KGHSH and CDR2 LQKENI. The CDR3 DNA follows: TGTGCCAGCTCACCACGGTCCGCGACTCACGAGCAGTACTTC. Encoded protein: CASSPRSATHEQYF.

The sample holds a few counts of this clonotype. The rearrangement joins TRBV23-1 to TRBJ2-7; D is undetermined. TRBV23-1 is identified as an open reading frame with a role that is uncertain. Between the trimmed V and J ends, which lost 0 bases and 0 bases, there was a span of 9 bases. The CDR3 spans 15 residues. The CDR3 bases are TGCGCCAGCAGTCAATCCTCCGTAAGCTCCTACGAGCAGTACTTC. Translation: CASSQSSVSSYEQYF.

This chain connects TRBV7-9 to TRBJ2-7; unclear D gene. From germline, CDR1 is SEHNR and CDR2 FQNEAQ (reference sequence). This CDR3 comprises 16 residues. V was trimmed by 5 bases and J by 3 bases, leaving 20 bases between them. This CDR3 reads CASSPNPRPGRYEQYF. CDR3 bases: TGTGCCAGCAGCCCCAACCCTCGACCGGGTCGCTACGAGCAGTACTTC.

The V and J genes are TRBV14 and TRBJ1-6, with unresolved D. There are 13 residues in the CDR3. Germline assignment: CDR1 SGHDN and CDR2 FVKESK. V lost 2 bases, J lost 7 bases, and 6 bases lay in between. As DNA, the CDR3 is TGTGCCAGCAGCCAACAGCTCAATTCACCCCTCCACTTT. Its translation is CASSQQLNSPLHF. The variable domain in full, with the rest retrieved from reference TRBV14 and TRBJ1-6, is EAGVTQFPSHSVIEKGQTVTLRCDPISGHDNLYWYRRVMGKEIKFLLHFVKESKQDESGMPNNRFLAERTGGTYSTLKVQPAELEDSGVYFCASSQQLNSPLHFGNGTRLTVT.

This clonotype was found a few times. J is TRBJ2-7 and V is TRBV6-5; the match to TRBD2 covers 7 bases. V shed 0 bases and J 7 bases; nucleotides not matched to a gene: 15. CDR3 length: 17 residues. Germline CDR1 reads MNHEY; CDR2 reads SVGAGI. The CDR3, as DNA: TGTGCCAGCAGTTACTCGAGGTGGGAGGGCCACTCAGGGGAGCAGTACTTC. Its protein product is CASSYSRWEGHSGEQYF.

This clonotype occurred many times. V and J are TRBV20-1 and TRBJ2-5, with 7 bases aligning to TRBD2. CDR3 size: 14 residues. Germline CDR1 reads DFQATT; CDR2 reads SNEGSKA (reference sequence). The J segment lost 5 bases and the V segment lost 5 bases, leaving 11 bases of the junction unmatched. CDR3 coding DNA: TGCAGTGCTCCCGGCGTGATCGGGGGGGAGACCCAGTACTTC. This sequence encodes CSAPGVIGGETQYF.